This record looks at one T cell receptor (beta chain) sequence and its context. The specificity of this receptor is unknown. Qualities for individual bases were not recorded, and no much larger clone is one base off. The data derive from a study of shared clonotypes between healthy human individuals (dated by TCRdb to 2020 to 2022). Some background on the complete study: Three men and a couple of women, aged 18 to 49 years, made up the cohort. Leukapheresis yielded between about 0.85 and 10 billion PBMCs per donor. Blood TCR repertoires of about 5 healthy adults were deeply sequenced to estimate repertoire size and the extent of clonotype sharing between individuals. For each donor, three plates each were used for CD4 naive and CD4 memory, two plates were used for CD8 naive, and one plate was used for CD8 memory. Libraries were prepared and TCR repertoires were sequenced by different laboratories using diverse techniques, in order to increase sequencing depth and limit assay-specific biases. The investigation overall reported the following: Incomplete sequencing was indicated by rarefaction of sorted-subset datasets, despite the large sequencing depth. Higher generation probabilities were observed for clonotypes shared by all four sorted-subset donors than for non-shared clonotypes. Because the study included only a small number of donors, the genetic and exposure-history diversity represented was limited. Across a handful of donors, roughly 5.4% of naive CD4, roughly 3.8% of naive CD8, under 2.5% of memory CD4, and roughly 0.41% of memory CD8 clonotypes were shared. Only blood was sampled, and tissue TCR repertoires likely differ from those in blood. Naive subsets generally had larger estimated clonotype richness than memory subsets did. Based on pairwise subsampling, the degree of clonotype sharing among donors was expected to be affected by sequencing depth.

The donors were healthy, HIV-negative adults who had no recently reported acute infections or vaccinations. All donors were Caucasian adults living in Nashville, Tennessee, USA. CD4+ T cells were enriched through magnetic negative selection, after which naive cells were positively selected on CD45RA and the remaining negative fraction served as the memory subset. After blood collection by leukapheresis, PBMCs were isolated using Ficoll-Histopaque density gradient centrifugation and then cryopreserved in the vapor phase of liquid nitrogen. Analytical flow cytometry was used to check the purity and quantity of each magnetically sorted T cell population. Each sorted fraction had its genomic DNA isolated and then quantified by UV absorbance on a Nanodrop 2000c. For CDR1 and CDR2, the germline V gene (reference sequence) lists LNHDA and SQIVND. The CDR3 holds 14 amino acids from the cysteine to the phenylalanine. Just CDR3 DNA is preserved here, 42 bases in frame from base 1. Between the V and J ends, shortened by 6 bases and 4 bases respectively, the junction contains 14 bases.

Using the deep immunoSEQ assay, TCR CDR3 regions were amplified from genomic DNA by multiplex PCR. Extracted genomic DNA from each cell subset was spread evenly across all wells of several immunoSEQ 96-well plates, with each plate serving as a replicate. Each replicate PCR for sorted subsets received roughly 0.2 ug genomic DNA, equal to around 32,000 T cell genomes. Purified libraries were quantified with a Qubit 3.0 fluorometer, sized on a Bioanalyzer 2100, and re-quantified with the KAPA Library Quantification kit. Every immunoSEQ 96-well plate was sequenced on a separate single-read 150-cycle Illumina NextSeq 550 flow cell. From the authors' description of their analysis: Because only junctional sequences without quality scores were contained in the immunoSEQ output, filtering matching that applied to full-length reads could not be performed. To assign V/J genes and CDR3, sequences were annotated against IMGT germline references using PyIR, a Python wrapper for IgBLAST v1.9. Any read was removed if the V/J assignment was weak (E-value above 1e-6), the CDR3 was missing, or the read contained stop codons, out-of-frame junctions, or ambiguous translated residues. V3J clonotypes were defined as sequences sharing an identical inferred V gene, J gene, and CDR3 amino acid sequence. The percentage overlap between two repertoires was calculated by dividing the number of shared unique clonotypes by the size of the smaller repertoire. RTK rarefaction, the Chao1 estimator, and Recon v2.1 estimates of unobserved clonotypes were used to assess repertoire richness. Generation probabilities were computed with OLGA for all TCRbeta clonotypes obtained by the gDNA method from four donors. TCRdb's version of the immuneACCESS table is confined to in-frame rearrangements and falls short of the full clone set. An unresolved V gene accounts for under half of the shortfall where checked; the remainder is of unknown origin. Clonal size and the V and J genes are those of that table, whereas D and trimming came from the DNA. The sample contains 1,400,000 or so clones, roughly 98.5% of them found a single time. Approximately 0.38% of the sample comes from the top ten.

This TCR was sampled from a man younger than 45 in good health. This sequence uses TRBV19 and TRBJ2-3; TRBD2 could be the D gene, as 6 bases match. The specimen sequenced was naive CD4+ T cells sorted from blood. What this sample's cell subset or site label stands for: CD45RA+ positively selected. The encoded CDR3 is CASRSPGEADTQYF. DNA sequence: TGTGCCAGTAGGTCACCGGGGGAAGCAGATACGCAGTATTTT.